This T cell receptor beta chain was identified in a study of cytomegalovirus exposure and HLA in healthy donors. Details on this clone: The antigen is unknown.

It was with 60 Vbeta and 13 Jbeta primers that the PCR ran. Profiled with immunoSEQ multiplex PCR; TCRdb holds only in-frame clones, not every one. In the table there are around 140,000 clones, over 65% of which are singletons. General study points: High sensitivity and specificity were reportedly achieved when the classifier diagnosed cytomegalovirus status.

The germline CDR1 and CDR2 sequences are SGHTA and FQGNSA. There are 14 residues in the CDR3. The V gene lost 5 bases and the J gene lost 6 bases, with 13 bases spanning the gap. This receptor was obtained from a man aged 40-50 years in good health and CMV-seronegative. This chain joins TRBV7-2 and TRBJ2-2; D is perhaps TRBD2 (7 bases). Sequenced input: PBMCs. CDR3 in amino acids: CASSQWGGSGELFF. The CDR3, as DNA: TGTGCCAGCAGCCAGTGGGGGGGCTCCGGGGAGCTGTTTTTT.